These 18 T cell receptor beta chains were all obtained from the same sample, sequenced in a study of monozygotic twins with inflammatory bowel disease. TCRdb re-called the 5' RACE reads; every CDR3 protein appears as one record, without DNA. The sample yields around 450,000 distinct CDR3 sequences, of which the top ten take up 2% to 2.5%. The sample consisted of blood. The origin of the receptors is a human donor with ulcerative colitis or Crohn's disease, or a healthy co-twin of an affected twin (not recorded which).

The chain employs TRBV7-2 and TRBJ2-7; TCRdb returns TRBD1, unconfirmable since there is no DNA. The germline V gene has CDR1 SGHTA and CDR2 FQGNSA. The CDR3 totals 15 residues. The CDR3: CASSSSGGLGYEQYF.

This chain links TRBV5-6 with TRBJ2-1. The CDR3 totals 15 residues. Germline values: CDR1 SGHDT, CDR2 YYEEEE. Here the CDR3 reads CASSFRFSSYNEQFF.

The V gene is TRBV4-1, the J gene TRBJ1-2; the TRBD1 assignment by TCRdb is unverifiable without DNA. The CDR3 is 12 residues long. In germline, CDR1 is MGHRA, CDR2 YSYEKL. CDR3 region: CASSQTGESYTF.

The J gene is TRBJ2-7, the V gene TRBV4-1; absent DNA, TCRdb's TRBD1 call cannot be checked. Per the germline V gene, CDR1 is MGHRA and CDR2 is YSYEKL. The CDR3 is made up of 14 amino acids. The CDR3: CASSQAGQRSEQYF.

The rearrangement uses TRBV11-1 and TRBJ1-1; TCRdb's assignment of TRBD1 cannot be checked, as there is no DNA. Germline V gene lookup returns CDR1 SGHAT and CDR2 FQDESV (reference sequence). The CDR3 is made up of 14 amino acids. The chain's CDR3 is CASGALQGITEAFF.

This rearrangement joins TRBV7-2 to TRBJ1-1; the D call of TRBD1 rests on TCRdb alone, since no DNA is present to check it. This CDR3 region has 17 residues. In germline, CDR1 is SGHTA, CDR2 FQGNSA. The CDR3 sequence is CASSLNPGGVGNTEAFF.

This chain uses TRBV6-5 with TRBJ2-1; TCRdb designates TRBD1, a call that cannot be tested without DNA. The CDR3 has 16 amino acids. Germline CDR1 reads MNHEY; CDR2 reads SVGAGI. The CDR3 loop is CASSYSQGQGYNEQFF.

The chain joins TRBV28 to TRBJ1-6; TCRdb proposes TRBD1, but this gene call is untestable without DNA. The CDR3 contains 16 residues. Per germline, CDR1 MDHEN and CDR2 SYDVKM. The CDR3 reads CASSRAGASYNSPLHF.

The rearrangement uses TRBV14 and TRBJ1-4; as DNA is missing, the TRBD1 call by TCRdb cannot be tested. Germline CDR1 SGHDN, CDR2 FVKESK. The CDR3 contains 15 residues. Here the CDR3 reads CASSQDGRPNEKLFF.

The chain carries TRBV20-1 and TRBJ2-4. The CDR3 spans 14 residues. Germline V gives CDR1 DFQATT, CDR2 SNEGSKA (reference sequence). The CDR3 spells CSARAVESGNIQYF.

This rearrangement joins TRBV6-5 to TRBJ1-5. CDR3 length: 14 residues. Germline V gene lookup returns CDR1 MNHEY and CDR2 SVGAGI. The chain's CDR3 is CASSYRAGGQPQHF.

The chain uses TRBV12-3 or TRBV12-4 and TRBJ1-2; TCRdb gives TRBD1 as the D gene, but with no DNA this cannot be confirmed. There are 13 residues in the CDR3. The CDR3 spells CASRDRGEYGYTF.

The J gene is TRBJ2-5, the V gene TRBV12-3 or TRBV12-4; the TCRdb call, TRBD1, lacks DNA for checking. This CDR3 is built from 14 residues. CDR3 loop: CASTPGTTQETQYF.

This chain uses TRBV20-1 with TRBJ2-1; without DNA, the TCRdb call of TRBD2 cannot be checked. CDR3 length: 14 residues. From germline, CDR1 is DFQATT and CDR2 SNEGSKA (reference sequence). Here the CDR3 reads CSAGSGVSYNEQFF.

V gene TRBV5-8 combines with J gene TRBJ2-5; lacking DNA, the TRBD2 call made by TCRdb goes unchecked. Germline CDR1 reads SGHTS; CDR2 reads YDEGEE. The CDR3 runs 16 residues. The CDR3 here is CASSLSGTSEQETQYF.

This rearrangement joins TRBV25-1 to TRBJ2-7; there is no DNA to check the TCRdb D call of TRBD1. The length of the CDR3 is 16 residues. Per the germline V gene, CDR1 is MGHDK and CDR2 is SYGVNS. CDR3 protein: CASSVFTGRGTYEQYF.

This chain joins TRBV3-1 and TRBJ2-3; without DNA, the TCRdb call of TRBD2 cannot be checked. The CDR3 contains 15 residues. Germline CDR1 and CDR2: LGHDT and YNNKEL (reference sequence). The CDR3 reads CASSQEGLAGDTQYF.

The rearrangement links TRBV7-2 to TRBJ2-7. CDR1 and CDR2 (germline): SGHTA, FQGNSA. The CDR3 runs 13 residues. This CDR3 is CASSLVGYEWQYF.